This record concerns one TCR beta chain sequence. This sample stems from a study of blood T cell repertoires in COVID-19. Original processing methods: The assay estimated nucleated cells by amplifying reference gene primers. Repertoires were generated with immunoSEQ multiplex PCR, while TCRdb's copy carries only in-frame clones and drops some. The DNA was the basis for D and trimming; V, J and clone size are from that table. The sample lists around 370,000 clones, over 70% occurring once. The CDR3 sequence is 14 residues long. CDR1 SGHRS and CDR2 YFSETQ come from the germline V gene. The V end was cut by 3 bases, the J end by 5 bases, with 9 bases between.

What was sequenced was peripheral blood. The chain uses TRBV5-1 and TRBJ1-6; D is perhaps TRBD1 (5 bases). The receptor comes from a woman aged 45 to 65 with COVID-19, enrolled during active disease. The CDR3 DNA reads TGCGCCAGCAGCTACGACAGTGATAATTCACCCCTCCACTTT. Amino acid sequence: CASSYDSDNSPLHF.